This T cell receptor (beta chain) was obtained from a study of T cell responses to AZD1222 COVID-19 vaccine. V dropped 0 bases and J dropped 5 bases, with 9 bases sitting between them. The CDR3 contains 15 residues. CDR1 and CDR2 (germline): SGDLS, YYNGEE. The protocol was immunoSEQ multiplex PCR, while the TCRdb copy is restricted to in-frame clones and leaves out a portion. The data show more than 95,000 clones, around 85% seen once. Timing groups of about 4 and about 12 weeks for second doses were pooled. As to this clone: Its antigen is unidentified.

Whole-study findings and limits: Clonal diversity may have been underestimated in mostly white British donors. At baseline, seropositivity was found in only five or six AZD1222 recipients.

Specimen: peripheral blood, collected 28 days after the second AZD1222 dose. This TCR was sampled from an adult who received the AZD1222 COVID-19 vaccine. The chain joins TRBV9 to TRBJ1-6; D is uncertain. This CDR3 is CASSVVGLNNSPLHF. The CDR3 DNA reads as TGTGCCAGCAGCGTAGTAGGACTCAATAATTCACCCCTCCACTTT.